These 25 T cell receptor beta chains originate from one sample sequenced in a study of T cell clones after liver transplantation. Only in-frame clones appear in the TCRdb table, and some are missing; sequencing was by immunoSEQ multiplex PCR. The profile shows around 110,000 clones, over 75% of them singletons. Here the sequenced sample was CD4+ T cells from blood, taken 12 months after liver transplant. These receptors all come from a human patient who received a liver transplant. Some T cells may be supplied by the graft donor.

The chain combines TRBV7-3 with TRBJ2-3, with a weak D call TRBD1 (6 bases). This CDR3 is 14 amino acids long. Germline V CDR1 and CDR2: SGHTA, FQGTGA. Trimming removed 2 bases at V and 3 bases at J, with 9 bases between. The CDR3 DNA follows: TGTGCCAGCAGCTTAGGGGGCAGGACAGATACGCAGTATTTT. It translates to CASSLGGRTDTQYF.

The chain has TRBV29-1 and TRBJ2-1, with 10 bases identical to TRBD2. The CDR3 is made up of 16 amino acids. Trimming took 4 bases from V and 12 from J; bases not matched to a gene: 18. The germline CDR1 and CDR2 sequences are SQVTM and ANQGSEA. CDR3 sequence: CSVGGVQIAGGSAQFF. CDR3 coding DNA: TGCAGCGTTGGAGGTGTGCAAATAGCGGGGGGTAGTGCGCAGTTCTTC.

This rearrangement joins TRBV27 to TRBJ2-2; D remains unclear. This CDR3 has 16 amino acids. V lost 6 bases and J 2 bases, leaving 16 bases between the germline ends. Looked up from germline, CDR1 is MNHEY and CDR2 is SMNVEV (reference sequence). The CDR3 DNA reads TGTGCCAGCAGGGGGTTGAAAGCCCAAAACACCGGGGAGCTGTTTTTT. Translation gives CASRGLKAQNTGELFF.

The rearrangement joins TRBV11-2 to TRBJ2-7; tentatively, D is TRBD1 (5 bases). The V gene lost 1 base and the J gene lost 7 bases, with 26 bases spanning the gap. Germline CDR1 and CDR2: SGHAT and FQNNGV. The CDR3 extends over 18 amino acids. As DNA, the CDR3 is TGTGCCAGCAGCTTAGTCCAGGGTCCCCTGGCAAATCTGAGGGAGCAGTACTTC. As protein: CASSLVQGPLANLREQYF.

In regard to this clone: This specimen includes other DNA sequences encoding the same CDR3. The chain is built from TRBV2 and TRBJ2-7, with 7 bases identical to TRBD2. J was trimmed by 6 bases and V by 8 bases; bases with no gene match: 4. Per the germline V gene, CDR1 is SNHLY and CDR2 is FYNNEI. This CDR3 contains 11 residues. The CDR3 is CASAREGEQYF. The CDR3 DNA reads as TGTGCCAGCGCCAGGGAGGGCGAGCAGTACTTC.

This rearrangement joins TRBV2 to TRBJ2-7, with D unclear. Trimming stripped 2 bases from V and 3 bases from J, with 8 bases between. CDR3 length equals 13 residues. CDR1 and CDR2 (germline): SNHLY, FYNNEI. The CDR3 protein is CASSESALYEQYF. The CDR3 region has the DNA TGTGCCAGCAGTGAAAGCGCCCTCTACGAGCAGTACTTC.

The CDR3 region is CASSVDGTYEQYF. As DNA, the CDR3 is TGCGCCAGCAGCGTGGACGGGACCTACGAGCAGTACTTC. The chain employs TRBV5-1 and TRBJ2-7, with D tentatively TRBD2 (5 bases). Trimming stripped 4 bases from V and 2 bases from J, with 10 bases between. This CDR3 is built from 13 residues. The germline V gene encodes CDR1 SGHRS and CDR2 YFSETQ.

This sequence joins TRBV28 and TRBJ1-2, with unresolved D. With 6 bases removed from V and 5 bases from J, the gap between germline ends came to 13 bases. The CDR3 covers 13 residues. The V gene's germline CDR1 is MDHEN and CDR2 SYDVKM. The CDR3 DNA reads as TGTGCCAGCAGCCCCGATTTGACTTATGGCTACACCTTC. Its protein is CASSPDLTYGYTF.

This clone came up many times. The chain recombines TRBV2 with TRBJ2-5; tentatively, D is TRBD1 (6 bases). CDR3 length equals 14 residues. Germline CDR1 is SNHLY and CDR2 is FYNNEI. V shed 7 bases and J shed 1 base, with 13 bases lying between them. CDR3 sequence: CASNVQGRQETQYF. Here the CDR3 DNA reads TGTGCCAGCAACGTTCAGGGGCGCCAAGAGACCCAGTACTTC.

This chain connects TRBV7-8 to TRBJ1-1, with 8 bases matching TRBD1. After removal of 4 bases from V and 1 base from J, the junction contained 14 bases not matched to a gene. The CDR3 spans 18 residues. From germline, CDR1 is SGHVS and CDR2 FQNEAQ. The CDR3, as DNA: TGTGCCAGCAGCTCCGTTGGACAGGGAAGGGCCCAGAACACTGAAGCTTTCTTT. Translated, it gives CASSSVGQGRAQNTEAFF.

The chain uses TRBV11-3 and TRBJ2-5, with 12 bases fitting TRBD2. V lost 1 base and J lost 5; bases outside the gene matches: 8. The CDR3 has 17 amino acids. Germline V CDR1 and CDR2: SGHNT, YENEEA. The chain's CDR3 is CASSLVASGRVSETQYF. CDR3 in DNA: TGTGCCAGCAGCTTAGTTGCTAGCGGGAGGGTGTCCGAGACCCAGTACTTC. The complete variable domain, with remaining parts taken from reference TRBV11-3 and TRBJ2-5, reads EAGVVQSPRYKIIEKKQPVAFWCNPISGHNTLYWYLQNLGQGPELLIRYENEEAVDDSQLPKDRFSAERLKGVDSTLKIQPAELGDSAVYLCASSLVASGRVSETQYFGPGTRLLVL.

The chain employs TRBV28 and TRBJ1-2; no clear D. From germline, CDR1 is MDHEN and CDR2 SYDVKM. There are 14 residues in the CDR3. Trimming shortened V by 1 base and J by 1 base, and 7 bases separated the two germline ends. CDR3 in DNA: TGTGCCAGCAGTTTATTAGGGTTTAACTATGGCTACACCTTC. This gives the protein CASSLLGFNYGYTF.

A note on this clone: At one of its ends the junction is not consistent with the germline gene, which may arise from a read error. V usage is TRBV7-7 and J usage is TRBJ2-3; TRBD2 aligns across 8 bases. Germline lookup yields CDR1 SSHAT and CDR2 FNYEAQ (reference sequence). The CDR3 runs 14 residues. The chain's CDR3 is CASSLTGGTDTQYF. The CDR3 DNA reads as TGTGCTAGCAGCTTAACGGGAGGGACAGATACGCAGTATTTT.

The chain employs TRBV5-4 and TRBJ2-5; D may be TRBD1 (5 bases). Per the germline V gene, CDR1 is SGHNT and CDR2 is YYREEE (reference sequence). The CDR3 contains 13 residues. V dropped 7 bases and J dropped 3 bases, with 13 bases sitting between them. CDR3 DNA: TGTGCCAGCGGCACCAGGGTAGAAGAGACCCAGTACTTC. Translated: CASGTRVEETQYF.

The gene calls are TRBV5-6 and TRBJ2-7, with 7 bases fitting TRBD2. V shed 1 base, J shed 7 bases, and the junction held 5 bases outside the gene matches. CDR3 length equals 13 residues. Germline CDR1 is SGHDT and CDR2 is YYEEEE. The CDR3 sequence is CASSLQGGEEQYF. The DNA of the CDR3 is TGTGCCAGCAGCTTGCAGGGAGGGGAAGAGCAGTACTTC.

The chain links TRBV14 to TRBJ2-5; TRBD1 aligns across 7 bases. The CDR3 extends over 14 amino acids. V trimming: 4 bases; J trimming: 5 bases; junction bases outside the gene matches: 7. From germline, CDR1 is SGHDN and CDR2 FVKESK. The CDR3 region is CASSLRQGKETQYF. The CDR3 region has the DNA TGTGCCAGCAGCCTGAGACAGGGCAAGGAGACCCAGTACTTC. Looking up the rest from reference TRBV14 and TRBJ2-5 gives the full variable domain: EAGVTQFPSHSVIEKGQTVTLRCDPISGHDNLYWYRRVMGKEIKFLLHFVKESKQDESGMPNNRFLAERTGGTYSTLKVQPAELEDSGVYFCASSLRQGKETQYFGPGTRLLVL.

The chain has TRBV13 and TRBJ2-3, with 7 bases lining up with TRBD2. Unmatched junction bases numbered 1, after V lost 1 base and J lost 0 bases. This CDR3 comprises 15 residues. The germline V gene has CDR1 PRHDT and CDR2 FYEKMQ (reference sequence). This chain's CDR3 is CASSLVGGSTDTQYF. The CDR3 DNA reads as TGTGCCAGCAGCTTAGTGGGAGGGAGCACAGATACGCAGTATTTT.

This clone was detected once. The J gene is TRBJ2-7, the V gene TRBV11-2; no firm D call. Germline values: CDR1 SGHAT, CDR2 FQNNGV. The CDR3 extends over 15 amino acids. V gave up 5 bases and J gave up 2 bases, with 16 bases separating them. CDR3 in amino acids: CASSPNWDSTYEQYF. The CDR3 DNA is TGTGCCAGCAGCCCTAACTGGGATTCCACCTACGAGCAGTACTTC.

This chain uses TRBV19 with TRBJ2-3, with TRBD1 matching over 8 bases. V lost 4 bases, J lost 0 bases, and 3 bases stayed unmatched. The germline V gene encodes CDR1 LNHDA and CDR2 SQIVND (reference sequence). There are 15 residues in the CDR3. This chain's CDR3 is CASSTRQGSTDTQYF. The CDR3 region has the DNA TGTGCCAGTAGTACCAGACAGGGGAGCACAGATACGCAGTATTTT.

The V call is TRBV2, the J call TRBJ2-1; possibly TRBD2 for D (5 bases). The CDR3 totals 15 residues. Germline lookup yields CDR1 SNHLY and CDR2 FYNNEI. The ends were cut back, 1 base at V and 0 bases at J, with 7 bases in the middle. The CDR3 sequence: CASSEVAGSYNEQFF. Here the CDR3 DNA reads TGTGCCAGCAGTGAAGTGGCGGGCTCCTACAATGAGCAGTTCTTC.

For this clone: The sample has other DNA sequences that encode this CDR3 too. The CDR3 DNA reads as TGTGCCAGCAGTGACAGGGGACTAAACACTGAAGCTTTCTTT. Its protein product is CASSDRGLNTEAFF. This chain links TRBV27 with TRBJ1-1; 8 bases agree with TRBD1. Germline V gene lookup returns CDR1 MNHEY and CDR2 SMNVEV (reference sequence). This CDR3 spans 14 amino acids. Germline trimming cut 5 bases from V and 2 bases from J; bases unmatched to any gene: 4.

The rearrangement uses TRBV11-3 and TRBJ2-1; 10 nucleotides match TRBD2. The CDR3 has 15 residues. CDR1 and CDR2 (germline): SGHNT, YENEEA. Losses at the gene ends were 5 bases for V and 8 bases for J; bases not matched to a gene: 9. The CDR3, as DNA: TGTGCCAGCAGCCTAGCGGGAGCAAATAGCTATGAGCAGTTCTTC. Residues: CASSLAGANSYEQFF.

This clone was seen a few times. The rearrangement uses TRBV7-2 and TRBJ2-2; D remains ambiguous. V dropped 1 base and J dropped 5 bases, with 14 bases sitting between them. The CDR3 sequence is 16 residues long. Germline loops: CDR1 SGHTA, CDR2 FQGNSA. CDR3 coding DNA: TGTGCCAGCAGCTTAGACGCTAATCTGAGGACCGGGGAGCTGTTTTTT. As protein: CASSLDANLRTGELFF.

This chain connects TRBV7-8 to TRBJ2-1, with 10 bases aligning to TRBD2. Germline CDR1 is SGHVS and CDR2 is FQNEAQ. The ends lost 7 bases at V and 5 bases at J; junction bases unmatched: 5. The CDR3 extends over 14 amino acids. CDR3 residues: CASNAGLADNEQFF. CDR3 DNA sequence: TGTGCCAGCAACGCCGGACTAGCGGACAATGAGCAGTTCTTC.

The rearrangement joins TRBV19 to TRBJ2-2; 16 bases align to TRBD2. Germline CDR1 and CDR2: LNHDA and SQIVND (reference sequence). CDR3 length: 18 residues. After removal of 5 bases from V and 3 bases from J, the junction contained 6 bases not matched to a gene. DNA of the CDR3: TGTGCCAGTAGTCTCCCGGGACTAGCGGGAGGGGACACCGGGGAGCTGTTTTTT. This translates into CASSLPGLAGGDTGELFF.